This TCR beta chain was retrieved from a study of PD-1 blockade in classical Hodgkin lymphoma. Across the whole study: Intravenous delivery of nivolumab at 3 mg/kg to patients occurred every 2 weeks. General study findings and limits: Patients who began taking nivolumab under 1 year after ASCT were left out. It was reported that newly diagnosed patients had less baseline TCR diversity than healthy donors. The authors have not defined what causes the repertoire differences, possibly disease activity or prior therapy.

The CDR3 consists of 15 residues. Germline V gene lookup returns CDR1 GTSNPN and CDR2 SVGIG (reference sequence). V gave up 1 base and J gave up 7 bases, with 20 bases separating them. A word on this clone: Its antigen remains unknown.

Every single patient, without exception, relapsed after autologous stem cell transplantation, and brentuximab vedotin exposure varied. Repertoires were generated with immunoSEQ multiplex PCR, while TCRdb's copy carries only in-frame clones and drops some. The data contain around 99,000 clones, about four fifths of them singletons. The chain combines TRBV30 with TRBJ2-7; D is unclear. The sequence was obtained from a human donor with classical Hodgkin lymphoma. The starting material was peripheral blood mononuclear cells (PBMCs), obtained before the second cycle of nivolumab. CDR3 DNA sequence: TGTGCCTGGAGTGAAGATATGCCCCGAATGCGTGAGCAGTACTTC. Its translation is CAWSEDMPRMREQYF.